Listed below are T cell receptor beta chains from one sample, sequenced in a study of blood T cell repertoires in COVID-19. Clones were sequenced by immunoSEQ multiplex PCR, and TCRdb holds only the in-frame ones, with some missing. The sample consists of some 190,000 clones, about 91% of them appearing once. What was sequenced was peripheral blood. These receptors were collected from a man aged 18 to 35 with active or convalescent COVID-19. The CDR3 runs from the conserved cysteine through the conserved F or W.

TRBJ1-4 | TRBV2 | CASSEAIGVGKLFF
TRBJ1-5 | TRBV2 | CASRGTGNQPQHF
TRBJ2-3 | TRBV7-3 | CASSLIGAGAGDTQYF
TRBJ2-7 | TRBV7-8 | CASSLGSASKVEQYF
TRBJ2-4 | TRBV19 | CASSIGTGENIQYF
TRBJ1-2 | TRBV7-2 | CASSASTGSGYGYTF
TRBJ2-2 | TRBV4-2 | CASSRGTGGQAGELFF
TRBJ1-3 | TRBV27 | CASSTGTGVSGNTIYF
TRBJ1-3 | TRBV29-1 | CSVESGFGNTIYF
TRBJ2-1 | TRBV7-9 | CASSRGLAGDPEQFF
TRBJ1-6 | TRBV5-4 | CASSLVDTGGKSPLHF
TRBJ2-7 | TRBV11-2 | CASSIDAGGPFWGDF
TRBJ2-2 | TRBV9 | CASSVSPGQNTGELFF
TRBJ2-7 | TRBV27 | CASSLSPPQGTLDYEQYF
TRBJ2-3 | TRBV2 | CASSEAPPGISISLDTQYF
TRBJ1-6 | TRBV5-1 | CASSRGDSFNSPLHF
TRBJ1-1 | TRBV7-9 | CASSSAGTGGRGAFF
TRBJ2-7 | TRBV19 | CASSIRQGRTYEQYF
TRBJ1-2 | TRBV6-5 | CASRLSGDYYGYTF
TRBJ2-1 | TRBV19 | CASSTTLHSYNEQFF
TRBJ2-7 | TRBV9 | CASSVGLPGQPNPYEQYF
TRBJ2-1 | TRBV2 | CASSRDRGWGNEQFF
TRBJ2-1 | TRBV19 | CASSIMASYNEQFF
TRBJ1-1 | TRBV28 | CASSPPSGQKNTEAFF
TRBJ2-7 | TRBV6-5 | CASAAVTYEQYF
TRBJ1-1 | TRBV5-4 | CASSAPPGYPRAFF
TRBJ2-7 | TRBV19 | CASSAGLATYEQYF
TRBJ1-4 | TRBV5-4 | CASSRGSGGPGGGEKLFF
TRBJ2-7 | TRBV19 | CASKVSGTTYEQYF
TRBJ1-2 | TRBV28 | CASSEGTGKAAGYTF
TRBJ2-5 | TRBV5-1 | CASSLAAETQYF
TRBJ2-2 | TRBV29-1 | CSAKTGLVTGELFF
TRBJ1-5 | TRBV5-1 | CASSLGQGGNQPQHF
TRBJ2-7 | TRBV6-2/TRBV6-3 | CASSPGQGTYEQYF
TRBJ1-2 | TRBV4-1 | CASSQAGQGNYGYTF
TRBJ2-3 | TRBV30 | CAWSKTGASTDTQYF
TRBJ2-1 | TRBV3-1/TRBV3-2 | CASSQALAGVSYNEQFF
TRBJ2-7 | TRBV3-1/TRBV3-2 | CASTTGHLYYEQYF
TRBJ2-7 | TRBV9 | CASSEGGQAYEQYF
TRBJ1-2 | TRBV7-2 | CASTLTGRAFVGGYTF
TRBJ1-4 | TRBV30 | CAWRRTGGGEKLFF
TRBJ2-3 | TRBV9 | CASSGFLAVSTDTQYF
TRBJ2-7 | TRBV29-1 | CSVDDGGSLQYF